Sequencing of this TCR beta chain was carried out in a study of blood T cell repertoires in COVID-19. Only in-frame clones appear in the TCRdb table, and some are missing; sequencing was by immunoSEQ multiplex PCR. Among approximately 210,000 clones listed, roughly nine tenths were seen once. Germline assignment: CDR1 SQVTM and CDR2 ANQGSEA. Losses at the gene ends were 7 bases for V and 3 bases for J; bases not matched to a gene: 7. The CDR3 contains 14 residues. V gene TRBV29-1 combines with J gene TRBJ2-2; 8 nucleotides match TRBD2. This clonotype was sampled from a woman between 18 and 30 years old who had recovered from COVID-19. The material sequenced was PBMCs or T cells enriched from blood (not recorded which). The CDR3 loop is CSAKRGLDTGELFF. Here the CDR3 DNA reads TGCAGCGCCAAGCGGGGGCTGGACACCGGGGAGCTGTTTTTT.